One sample yielded the 10 T cell receptor beta chains listed below, sequenced in a study of blood T cells in healthy people across ages. With a J-beta primer mix and a sample-barcoded 5' primer, a second PCR ran roughly 6 to 11 cycles. TCRdb re-analysed the 5' RACE reads in MiXCR, keeping a single row per CDR3 protein. Here the sample spans approximately 580,000 distinct CDR3 sequences, 24% being singletons. These data were also filed under a second study, of T cells of mothers and their children.

Sequencing used blood. Receptors were obtained from a boy aged 10-17 years in good health.

The chain is built from TRBV7-9 and TRBJ1-3, with TRBD1 identical over 9 bases. The V segment lost 3 bases and the J segment 2 bases; nucleotides outside the gene matches: 5. Germline V gene data show CDR1 as SEHNR and CDR2 as FQNEAQ (reference sequence). The CDR3 sequence is 16 residues long. CDR3 nucleotides: TGTGCCAGCAGCTTTTCGACAGGGGGGACTGGAAACACCATATATTTT. Translating gives CASSFSTGGTGNTIYF.

This clonotype came up a few times. The chain uses TRBV28 and TRBJ1-2, with TRBD1 matching over 8 bases. Trimming took 5 bases from V and 3 from J; bases not matched to a gene: 11. Looked up from germline, CDR1 is MDHEN and CDR2 is SYDVKM. CDR3 length: 16 amino acids. The CDR3 DNA reads TGTGCCAGCAGTCGAACCAGACAGGGGTTCGACTATGGCTACACCTTC. It encodes CASSRTRQGFDYGYTF.

On this clonotype itself: This could be a read error, since a much larger clone is one nucleotide away. Written as DNA, the CDR3 is TGTGCCAGCAGTCCAAAGGTGTCGGCATTCGGGTACACCTTC. Translation: CASSPKVSAFGYTF. The chain recombines TRBV28 with TRBJ1-2; D is unclear. The V and J ends lost 5 bases and 11 bases respectively, with 21 bases between them. CDR3 length: 14 amino acids. In germline, CDR1 is MDHEN, CDR2 SYDVKM.

This chain connects TRBV4-2 to TRBJ2-7; unclear D gene. The V end lost 2 bases, the J end lost 2 bases, and 4 bases lay between the germline ends. This CDR3 has 12 amino acids. Germline V lookup: CDR1 LGHNA, CDR2 YNFKEQ. CDR3 nucleotides: TGTGCCAGCAGCCAAAATACCTACGAGCAGTACTTC. Amino acids: CASSQNTYEQYF.

This clonotype was counted between two and nine times. The chain employs TRBV28 and TRBJ2-7; 7 bases line up with TRBD2. Germline V gene sequence: CDR1 MDHEN, CDR2 SYDVKM. The CDR3 is made up of 17 amino acids. The trim removed 6 bases at V and 0 bases at J, leaving 14 bases unmatched. CDR3 amino acids: CASSSPPGLPSSYEQYF. The CDR3 bases are TGTGCCAGCAGCTCACCACCGGGACTACCAAGCTCCTACGAGCAGTACTTC.

The V and J genes are TRBV6-5 and TRBJ1-3; TRBD1 might be the D (5 bases). Germline lookup yields CDR1 MNHEY and CDR2 SVGAGI. The CDR3 extends over 14 amino acids. Trimming took off 2 bases at V and 8 bases at J, with 13 bases between the two ends. The CDR3, as DNA: TGTGCCAGCAGTTACGGGGGACGGATGGACACCATATATTTT. As protein: CASSYGGRMDTIYF.

The sample holds a few counts of this clonotype. The chain uses TRBV2 and TRBJ2-5; perhaps TRBD1 as D (5 bases). The end of the DNA aligns better with TRBJ2-7, so the J call may be wrong. This CDR3 is 13 amino acids long. Looked up from germline, CDR1 is SNHLY and CDR2 is FYNNEI. The CDR3 DNA reads TGTGCCAGCACCGACGGACACCTCTACGAGCAGTACTTC. It translates to CASTDGHLYEQYF.

This rearrangement joins TRBV7-8 to TRBJ2-7, with 7 bases lining up with TRBD2. J lost 0 bases, V lost 2 bases, and 4 bases had no gene match. The CDR3 consists of 15 residues. CDR1 SGHVS and CDR2 FQNEAQ come from the germline V gene. CDR3 nucleotide sequence: TGTGCCAGCAGCTTATCAGCGGGGAGCTCCTACGAGCAGTACTTC. This encodes CASSLSAGSSYEQYF. The full variable domain, in which reference TRBV7-8 and TRBJ2-7 provide the parts outside the CDR3, is GAGVSQSPRYKVAKRGQDVALRCDPISGHVSLFWYQQALGQGPEFLTYFQNEAQLDKSGLPSDRFFAERPEGSVSTLKIQRTQQEDSAVYLCASSLSAGSSYEQYFGPGTRLTVT.

This clonotype has more than one count but fewer than ten. The chain combines TRBV7-3 with TRBJ2-1, with a tentative D call TRBD2 (5 bases). The J call is doubtful: the DNA matches TRBJ2-7 better. Per the germline V gene, CDR1 is SGHTA and CDR2 is FQGTGA. CDR3 size: 12 residues. The CDR3 here is CASSGGLGEQYF. As DNA, the CDR3 is TGTGCCAGCAGCGGAGGCCTGGGGGAGCAGTACTTC.

V usage is TRBV6-1 and J usage is TRBJ1-1; 11 positions agree with TRBD1. The V segment lost 4 bases and the J segment 10 bases; nucleotides outside the gene matches: 11. The V gene's germline CDR1 is MNHNS and CDR2 SASEGT. The CDR3 is 15 residues long. In DNA form, the CDR3 reads TGTGCCAGCAGTGCCCTGGGACAGGGGGATCTTGGAGCTTTCTTT. Translated: CASSALGQGDLGAFF.